The 8 T cell receptor beta chains given below trace back to one sample, sequenced in a study of T-cell reconstitution after alpha-beta-depleted transplantation in children. TCRbeta library preparation incorporated unique molecular identifiers. MiXCR, applied by TCRdb to the PCR reads, yields one record per CDR3 protein. The repertoire includes a few hundred thousand distinct CDR3 sequences, 10% to 15% of them detected once, and 2.2% sits in the top ten. The source material was PBMCs, mostly from graft donor cells, sampled 360 days after TCRalphabeta/CD19-depleted stem cell transplant. These TCRs come from a male patient younger than 18 who had a stem cell transplant for acute myeloid leukemia, so the T cells may come from the graft donor.

A few counts support this clonotype. The chain has TRBV20-1 and TRBJ2-3; D is undetermined. V was pared by 6 bases and J by 6 bases, with 13 bases between. Germline V lookup: CDR1 DFQATT, CDR2 SNEGSKA (reference sequence). CDR3 length equals 12 residues. Here the CDR3 reads CSAPDQWDTQYF. DNA of the CDR3: TGCAGTGCCCCGGACCAGTGGGATACGCAGTATTTT.

This clonotype showed up just a few times. The DNA for the CDR3 is TGCGCCAGCGAGAGGGGACTAGCCCTCTCGTACCAAGAGACCCAGTACTTC. Translating it yields CASERGLALSYQETQYF. The chain carries TRBV5-1 and TRBJ2-5, with TRBD2 identical over 9 bases. Per germline, CDR1 SGHRS and CDR2 YFSETQ. J gave up 0 bases and V 7 bases, and 13 bases lay outside the gene matches. The CDR3 totals 17 residues.

V and J are TRBV10-3 and TRBJ2-1, with 7 bases fitting TRBD2. CDR1 is ENHRY, CDR2 SYGVKD, per germline. V lost 0 bases to trimming and J lost 3 bases; unmatched junction nucleotides: 2. CDR3 length: 15 amino acids. DNA for the CDR3: TGTGCCATCAGTGAGTCAACGGGAGGCTACAATGAGCAGTTCTTC. Residues: CAISESTGGYNEQFF.

This clonotype was recorded at least ten times. This CDR3 reads CASSLNPYEQYF. In nucleotides, the CDR3 is TGTGCCAGCAGCTTGAACCCCTACGAGCAGTACTTC. This chain joins TRBV7-9 and TRBJ2-7, with D uncertain. The CDR3 spans 12 residues. With 3 bases removed from V and 2 bases from J, the gap between germline ends came to 5 bases. In germline, CDR1 is SEHNR, CDR2 FQNEAQ (reference sequence).

In this sample, this clonotype turned up a few times. CDR3 loop: CASSLAALAGEFF. The CDR3 DNA is TGTGCCAGCAGCTTAGCAGCACTAGCGGGAGAGTTCTTC. This chain links TRBV7-9 with TRBJ2-1; 11 nucleotides line up with TRBD2. The germline gives CDR1 SEHNR, CDR2 FQNEAQ (reference sequence). The CDR3 runs 13 residues. V shed 0 bases, J shed 14 bases, and the junction held 3 bases outside the gene matches.

The chain couples TRBV5-1 to TRBJ2-1; 7 bases align to TRBD1. The germline gives CDR1 SGHRS, CDR2 YFSETQ. The CDR3 consists of 16 residues. J was trimmed by 2 bases and V by 0 bases; bases with no gene match: 5. The CDR3 DNA reads as TGCGCCAGCAGCTTGGTGGGGGACAGCACCTACAATGAGCAGTTCTTC. It encodes CASSLVGDSTYNEQFF.

A note on this clonotype: Compared with germline, one end of the junction differs, possibly owing to a read error. This chain uses TRBV7-6 with TRBJ2-2; TRBD2 matches 7 bases. Germline V gene sequence: CDR1 SGHVS, CDR2 FNYEAQ. The CDR3 has 18 residues. In DNA, the CDR3 is TGTGCCAGCAGCTTAGCGTTTGGGGGGGAAAGTCACCGGGGAGCTGTTTTCTTT. It encodes CASSLAFGGESHRGAVFF. The complete variable domain, with remaining parts taken from reference TRBV7-6 and TRBJ2-2, reads GAGVSQSPRYKVTKRGQDVALRCDPISGHVSLYWYRQALGQGPEFLTYFNYEAQQDKSGLPNDRFSAERPEGSISTLTIQRTEQRDSAMYRCASSLAFGGESHRGAVFFGEGSRLTVL.

The J gene is TRBJ2-7, the V gene TRBV28; D is possibly TRBD2 (6 bases). The V end was cut by 4 bases, the J end by 7 bases, with 20 bases between. The CDR3 runs 15 residues. The germline CDR1 and CDR2 sequences are MDHEN and SYDVKM. The CDR3 is CASSYTSGGTMEQYF. The CDR3 nucleotides read TGTGCCAGCAGTTACACGTCTGGAGGGACGATGGAGCAGTACTTC.